The clone carrying this T cell receptor beta chain was counted only a few times. The sample comes from a study of blood T cell repertoires in COVID-19. The overall study: Sources were T cells, B-cell-depleted T cells, or PBMCs; the material itself was cDNA or gDNA.

Per the original methods: Counts of nucleated cells, estimated from reference gene primer amplification, were obtained. Only in-frame clones appear in the TCRdb table, and some are missing; sequencing was by immunoSEQ multiplex PCR. The D gene and trimming were derived from the DNA, and the V and J assignments and clone size from that table. Found here are 250,000 or so clones, approximately 83% of them singletons; the top ten hold 1.9%. The V and J ends lost 5 bases and 4 bases, in that order; junction bases with no gene match: 3. This CDR3 has 14 residues. Germline V CDR1 and CDR2: SEHNR, FQNEAQ (reference sequence).

The source is a young man who had recovered from COVID-19. The genes are TRBV7-9 and TRBJ2-7; 12 bases match TRBD1. The specimen sequenced was peripheral blood. DNA for the CDR3: TGTGCCAGCAGCACGGGACAGGGGGCATACGAGCAGTACGTC. Translation gives CASSTGQGAYEQYV.